The present entry profiles one T cell receptor (beta chain) with its context. Antigen specificity is unknown. The germline CDR1 and CDR2 sequences are LGHDT and YNNKEL (reference sequence). This CDR3 comprises 15 residues. After removal of 7 bases from V and 6 bases from J, the junction contained 14 bases not matched to a gene. The data are from a study of vaccination effects on CD4 cells after COVID-19. Clones were read by immunoSEQ multiplex PCR, and TCRdb kept only the in-frame ones, dropping some. The table lists tens of thousands of clones, under 80% of them singletons. Findings and limits, study-wide: In the late period after vaccination, infection- and vaccine-induced clones contracted markedly. Cross-reactivity with common cold coronaviruses was shown by only 1 of 255 vaccine-induced clones in healthy vaccinees.

Before any sequencing was done, the ViraFEST assay used viral peptide pools to expand antigen-specific CD4+ T cells. Around day 10 of culture, CD4+ T cells were separated out. Each participant was administered two doses of either the BNT162b2 or the mRNA-1273 vaccine. It was with roughly 10 IU/ml IL-2 and roughly 9.2 ug/ml peptides that 1.5 million to 2.5 million PBMC per well were cultured. The sequences come from CD4+ T cells from PBMCs cultured with HCoV-OC43 spike peptides, collected after COVID-19 vaccination. The subset is: HCoV-OC43 spike overlapping peptide pool stimulation. The clonotype comes from a human donor who received a COVID-19 vaccine. The chain links TRBV3-1 (or the pseudogene TRBV3-2) to TRBJ1-2; 7 bases map to TRBD1. The CDR3 loop is CASTRQGNPLHGYTF. For the CDR3, the DNA is TGTGCCAGCACCCGACAGGGAAACCCCCTCCATGGCTACACCTTC.